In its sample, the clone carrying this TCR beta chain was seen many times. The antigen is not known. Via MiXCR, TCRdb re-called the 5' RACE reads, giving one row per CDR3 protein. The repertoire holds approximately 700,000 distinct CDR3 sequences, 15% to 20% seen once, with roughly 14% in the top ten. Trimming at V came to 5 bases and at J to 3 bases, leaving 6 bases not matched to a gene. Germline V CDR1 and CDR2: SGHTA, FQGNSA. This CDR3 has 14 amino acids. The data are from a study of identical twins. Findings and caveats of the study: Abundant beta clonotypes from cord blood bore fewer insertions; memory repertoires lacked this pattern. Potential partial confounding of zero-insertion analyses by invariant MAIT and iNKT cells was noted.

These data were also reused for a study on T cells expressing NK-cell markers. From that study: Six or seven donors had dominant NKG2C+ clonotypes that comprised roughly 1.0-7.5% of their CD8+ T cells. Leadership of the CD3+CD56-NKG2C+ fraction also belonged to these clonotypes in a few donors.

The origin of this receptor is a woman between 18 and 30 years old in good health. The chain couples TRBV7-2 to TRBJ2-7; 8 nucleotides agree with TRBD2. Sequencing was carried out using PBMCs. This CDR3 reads CASSPRTSSYEQYF. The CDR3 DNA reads TGTGCCAGCAGCCCCAGGACTAGCAGCTACGAGCAGTACTTC.